Shown below are 19 T cell receptor beta chains from a single sample sequenced in a study of cytomegalovirus exposure and HLA in healthy donors. Using immunoSEQ multiplex PCR, the repertoire was profiled, and TCRdb retains in-frame clones only, with some absent. Of roughly 330,000 clones in the sample, around 87% were seen once. Sequencing was done on a sample of PBMCs. All receptors come from a woman aged 25 to 45 in good health and CMV-seropositive.

V and J are TRBV9 and TRBJ2-1, with D unresolved. V was clipped by 4 bases and J by 5 bases, with 13 bases between them. This CDR3 region has 14 residues. Germline lookup yields CDR1 SGDLS and CDR2 YYNGEE. Here the CDR3 DNA reads TGTGCCAGCAGCCCAGGAGTCGGTCACAATGAGCAGTTCTTC. It yields the protein CASSPGVGHNEQFF.

This clone has a handful of counts. The chain recombines TRBV4-1 with TRBJ1-2; D is possibly TRBD1 (5 bases). CDR3 length: 12 residues. Germline V gene sequence: CDR1 MGHRA, CDR2 YSYEKL. The germline V and J ends were trimmed by 6 bases and 1 base, with 6 bases remaining between them. The CDR3 protein is CASSQGNYGYTF. In nucleotides, the CDR3 is TGCGCCAGCAGTCAGGGTAACTATGGCTACACCTTC.

This chain uses TRBV7-8 with TRBJ2-5; D perhaps matches TRBD2 (5 bases). This CDR3 is built from 15 residues. Looked up from germline, CDR1 is SGHVS and CDR2 is FQNEAQ. The V end lost 0 bases, the J end lost 1 base, and 9 bases lay between the germline ends. The CDR3 DNA sequence: TGTGCCAGCAGCTTAGCGCGGAGGTCCCAAGAGACCCAGTACTTC. Translating it yields CASSLARRSQETQYF.

The chain is built from TRBV7-9 and TRBJ1-4; a weak D match, TRBD1 (5 bases). The CDR3 runs to 18 residues. The V and J ends lost 5 bases and 0 bases respectively, with 19 bases between them. CDR1 is SEHNR, CDR2 FQNEAQ, per germline (reference sequence). CDR3 in amino acids: CASSRRGGIRATNEKLFF. CDR3 DNA sequence: TGTGCCAGCAGCCGACGCGGGGGGATCAGGGCAACTAATGAAAAACTGTTTTTT. Based on the CDR3 plus reference TRBV7-9 and TRBJ1-4, the full variable domain is DTGVSQNPRHKITKRGQNVTFRCDPISEHNRLYWYRQTLGQGPEFLTYFQNEAQLEKSRLLSDRFSAERPKGSFSTLEIQRTEQGDSAMYLCASSRRGGIRATNEKLFFGSGTQLSVL.

The chain combines TRBV27 with TRBJ1-3, with a possible D match to TRBD1 (6 bases). V shed 2 bases and J shed 0 bases, with 11 bases lying between them. Germline CDR1 and CDR2: MNHEY and SMNVEV (reference sequence). CDR3 length: 16 residues. The DNA of the CDR3 is TGTGCCAGCAGTTTAAGGGGGGTTAGCTCTGGAAACACCATATATTTT. Its translation is CASSLRGVSSGNTIYF.

The V gene is TRBV13, the J gene TRBJ2-1; D is uncertain. This CDR3 is 12 amino acids long. V lost 5 bases to trimming and J lost 8 bases, with 10 bases between them. Germline CDR1 is PRHDT and CDR2 is FYEKMQ (reference sequence). The CDR3, as DNA: TGTGCCAGCAGCCAGAGGACGGATGAGCAGTTCTTC. As protein: CASSQRTDEQFF.

V usage is TRBV10-3 and J usage is TRBJ2-7; tentatively, D is TRBD2 (7 bases). Germline lookup yields CDR1 ENHRY and CDR2 SYGVKD. The V end was cut by 10 bases, the J end by 4 bases, with 14 bases between. The CDR3 runs 12 residues. CDR3 DNA sequence: TGTGCCACCAAAGGGGGGGAGTACGAGCAGTACTTC. Translation gives CATKGGEYEQYF.

The chain is built from TRBV6-6 and TRBJ1-1; 7 bases match TRBD1. Germline V gene lookup returns CDR1 MNHNY and CDR2 SVGAGI (reference sequence). V shed 6 bases and J 7 bases; nucleotides not matched to a gene: 8. The CDR3 covers 13 residues. CDR3 nucleotides: TGTGCCAGCAGCTTAAGAACAGGGGTTGAAGCTTTCTTT. Protein: CASSLRTGVEAFF.

A few counts support this clone. This chain uses TRBV29-1 with TRBJ1-1; tentatively, D is TRBD1 (5 bases). The germline CDR1 and CDR2 sequences are SQVTM and ANQGSEA. With 6 bases removed from V and 3 bases from J, the gap between germline ends came to 5 bases. CDR3 size: 10 residues. The CDR3 DNA is TGCAGCGTACAGGACACTGAAGCTTTCTTT. Translated, it gives CSVQDTEAFF.

This clone was found once. The V and J genes are TRBV7-2 and TRBJ2-6; 8 bases align to TRBD1. V lost 4 bases, J lost 3 bases, and 2 bases stayed unmatched. The CDR3 sequence is 15 residues long. The V gene's germline CDR1 is SGHTA and CDR2 FQGNSA. CDR3: CASSSRGLGANVLTF. The CDR3 coding sequence is TGTGCCAGCAGCTCCAGGGGGCTTGGGGCCAACGTCCTGACTTTC. Supplemented by reference TRBV7-2 and TRBJ2-6, the full variable domain reads GAGVSQSPSNKVTEKGKDVELRCDPISGHTALYWYRQSLGQGLEFLIYFQGNSAPDKSGLPSDRFSAERTGGSVSTLTIQRTQQEDSAVYLCASSSRGLGANVLTFGAGSRLTVL.

V usage is TRBV7-6 and J usage is TRBJ2-3; 9 bases match TRBD2. V shed 1 base, J shed 5 bases, and the junction held 7 bases outside the gene matches. The germline V gene has CDR1 SGHVS and CDR2 FNYEAQ. The CDR3 totals 16 residues. CDR3 amino acids: CASSLGPRGGQDTQYF. The CDR3 nucleotides are TGTGCCAGCAGCTTAGGGCCGCGGGGGGGCCAAGATACGCAGTATTTT.

In its sample, this clone was seen once. The chain joins TRBV6-5 to TRBJ2-7; 9 bases match TRBD2. CDR3 length: 14 amino acids. V was clipped by 5 bases and J by 4 bases; unmatched bases: 6. CDR1 MNHEY and CDR2 SVGAGI come from the germline V gene. The CDR3 DNA reads TGTGCCAGCAGTGCGGGGGGGGCAAGGTACGAGCAGTACTTC. Amino acid sequence: CASSAGGARYEQYF.

The J gene is TRBJ2-3, the V gene TRBV5-1; D remains unclear. The CDR3 loop spans 14 amino acids. The germline CDR1 and CDR2 sequences are SGHRS and YFSETQ. Trimming pared 2 bases from V and 7 bases from J, leaving 14 bases between. The CDR3 bases are TGCGCCAGCAGCTTAGCACTCACTGTAAATACGCAGTATTTT. It specifies CASSLALTVNTQYF. Filled out from reference TRBV5-1 and TRBJ2-3, the complete variable domain reads KAGVTQTPRYLIKTRGQQVTLSCSPISGHRSVSWYQQTPGQGLQFLFEYFSETQRNKGNFPGRFSGRQFSNSRSEMNVSTLELGDSALYLCASSLALTVNTQYFGPGTRLTVL.

The rearrangement uses TRBV19 and TRBJ1-4; no clear D gene. This CDR3 comprises 15 residues. Trimming pared 6 bases from V and 3 bases from J, leaving 14 bases between. Per germline, CDR1 LNHDA and CDR2 SQIVND (reference sequence). This CDR3 reads CASSRNIVPNEKLFF. CDR3 coding DNA: TGTGCCAGTAGCCGAAACATCGTACCTAATGAAAAACTGTTTTTT. Together with reference TRBV19 and TRBJ1-4, the CDR3 gives the full variable domain: DGGITQSPKYLFRKEGQNVTLSCEQNLNHDAMYWYRQDPGQGLRLIYYSQIVNDFQKGDIAEGYSVSREKKESFPLTVTSAQKNPTAFYLCASSRNIVPNEKLFFGSGTQLSVL.

This chain joins TRBV6-1 and TRBJ1-2, with D possibly matching TRBD1 (6 bases). The V gene lost 10 bases and the J gene lost 5 bases, with 23 bases spanning the gap. Germline CDR1 is MNHNS and CDR2 is SASEGT. The CDR3 contains 15 residues. In nucleotides, the CDR3 is TGTGCCATCGGTCCGACAGGCCCCGCGTGGTATGGCTACACCTTC. It is translated as CAIGPTGPAWYGYTF.

The V and J genes are TRBV6-6 and TRBJ1-4; TRBD1 is a possible D gene (6 bases). This CDR3 region has 14 residues. Germline V gene sequence: CDR1 MNHNY, CDR2 SVGAGI (reference sequence). V lost 4 bases, J lost 6 bases, and 12 bases lay in between. CDR3 nucleotide sequence: TGTGCCAGCAGTTGGGGGGGCCAATATGAAAAACTGTTTTTT. Protein: CASSWGGQYEKLFF.

V gene TRBV10-3 combines with J gene TRBJ2-7, with 7 bases lining up with TRBD1. This CDR3 contains 15 residues. Germline V gene sequence: CDR1 ENHRY, CDR2 SYGVKD. Trimming took 3 bases from V and 2 from J; bases not matched to a gene: 7. The CDR3 DNA sequence: TGTGCCATCAGTGACAGGACAGGCGCAACCTACGAGCAGTACTTC. Its protein is CAISDRTGATYEQYF.

This clone was seen once. The V and J genes are TRBV6-5 and TRBJ1-2, with D possibly being TRBD1 (6 bases). The CDR3 has 14 amino acids. Trimming shortened V by 2 bases and J by 2 bases, and 9 bases separated the two germline ends. The germline CDR1 and CDR2 sequences are MNHEY and SVGAGI. The chain's CDR3 is CASSYRGINYGYTF. In DNA, the CDR3 is TGTGCCAGCAGTTACAGGGGGATAAACTATGGCTACACCTTC.

The chain employs TRBV5-6 and TRBJ2-2; 8 positions match TRBD2. V lost 1 base to trimming and J lost 0 bases; unmatched junction nucleotides: 2. The CDR3 sequence is 16 residues long. Germline CDR1 and CDR2: SGHDT and YYEEEE. The DNA for the CDR3 is TGTGCCAGCAGCTTGTGGCGGGGGGCGAACACCGGGGAGCTGTTTTTT. Encoded protein: CASSLWRGANTGELFF.